Sequencing of this T cell receptor beta chain was carried out in a study of beta chain features in type 1 diabetes listed by TCRdb under 2018. Turning to the overall study: Mean age, gender distribution, total cell number and subset yield did not differ between patients and healthy donors. The study compared TCRB repertoires of sorted circulating CD4+ T cell subsets between recently diagnosed type 1 diabetes patients and matched healthy donors. Naive and central memory subsets were obtained from all 30 or so donors, but regulatory and stem cell-like memory subsets were isolated from only 8 patients and about eight healthy donors. Across all samples, about 110 million sorted cells were examined, and cell number per subset correlated strongly with RNA yield.

Overall results and qualifications from the work: Shorter templates might be favored by PCR, yet because patient and control samples were amplified and corrected together, any such skew would affect both groups equally. A moderate but significant shortening of TCRB CDR3 length was observed in type 1 diabetes patients in all four CD4+ subsets. At VDJ recombination sites, patients with type 1 diabetes made fewer insertions and deleted more nucleotides, a pattern implying thymic rearrangement abnormalities. Because the HLA sub-analyses included only small numbers of individuals, any influence of HLA type on TCRB rearrangement was left unresolved. The naive, central memory and regulatory TCRB repertoires appeared to resemble one another more closely among patients than among healthy donors. Sequencing cDNA rather than genomic DNA could over-represent highly expressing activated cells, although activation and CD3 levels did not differ between groups.

The High Capacity cDNA Reverse Transcription Kit was used to reverse transcribe all of the isolated RNA, meaning that expressed TCRB transcripts were what got sequenced. Deep immunoSEQ sequencing was performed on naive, central memory and regulatory T cell samples, with an average of approximately 4 million total reads per sample. Sorted cells were lysed in RLT buffer and RNA was extracted with DNase-treated RNeasy Micro or Mini kits, depending on cell number. Each cell subset was processed on its own to prevent cross-contamination, while patient and healthy donor samples were processed together. The immunoSEQ multiplex PCR was used to amplify TCRB sequences from cDNA, generating 87-bp fragments that spanned the CDR3 region. Amplicons were sequenced on the Illumina HiSeq platform. Per the original workflow: PCR bias was corrected computationally using synthetic template baselines, and reads within Hamming distance 2 were collapsed, with unmergeable singletons discarded. Reads were aligned against IMGT to assign V, D and J genes, CDR3 length and insertions or deletions at six rearrangement sites. Within each subset, clonotype counts were normalized to the number of sorted cells before true diversity and Gini coefficients were calculated with the tcR R package. The overlap coefficient, calculated on TCRB nucleotide sequences, was used to measure repertoire sharing. TCRdb's version of the immuneACCESS table is confined to in-frame rearrangements and falls short of the full clone set. An unresolved V gene accounts for under half of the shortfall where checked; the remainder is of unknown origin. For V, J and clone size, that table is used; D and trimming come from the DNA. The sample data list about 60,000 clones, and roughly three fifths of these were observed just once. The leading ten clones occupy roughly 2.4% of the sample.

Each donor gave one peripheral blood draw, averaging roughly 100 mL, which was collected into heparinised tubes. Using a panel that included CD45RO, CCR7, CD25, CD127, CD95 and CD27, naive, central memory, regulatory and stem cell-like memory CD4+ T cells were sorted on a BD FACSAria II. Every sorted population had a purity above 95%. PBMCs were isolated right away by Lymphoprep density gradient centrifugation and were stained directly, without culture. To minimize batch effects, samples were stained and sorted in pairs, one healthy donor with one patient per experiment. This clone was picked up a small number of times. Its antigen specificity is not known. Base qualities were left out, and no much larger clone turns up one base away. Measured from the cysteine to the phenylalanine, the CDR3 is 14 residues long. The kept DNA is CDR3 alone, 42 bases in frame from the first base. V loses 4 bases of germline sequence and J loses 1 base, and the interval between the two ends is 9 bases. The germline V gene (reference sequence) supplies CDR1 SGHKS and CDR2 YYEKEE.

The material sequenced was Tregs from blood. The sample's cell subset or site, from its label and the paper: regulatory CD4+ T cells. The TCR sequence derives from a young woman in good health. In this chain, TRBV5-5 is recombined with TRBJ2-1; the D segment could be TRBD1, given 5 matching bases. The DNA reads TGTGCCAGCAGCCCCGGACAATCCTACAATGAGCAGTTCTTC. It encodes CASSPGQSYNEQFF.